These T cell receptor beta chains were read from a single sample in a study of blood T cell repertoires in COVID-19. Sequencing was performed with immunoSEQ multiplex PCR; in TCRdb, only in-frame clones are kept and a portion is missing. This table has 360,000 or so clones, 89% appearing once. The sequencing input was PBMCs or T cells enriched from blood (not recorded which). Receptors were obtained from a woman in her twenties or thirties who had recovered from COVID-19. Each CDR3 is given with its conserved first and last residue. A D gene is named only where the DNA matches it firmly.

>TRBD1|TRBJ1-2|TRBV19
CASSAGQGAFGGYTF
>NA|TRBJ2-7|TRBV12-2
CASRLAFQGGSYEQYF
>NA|TRBJ1-1|TRBV3-1/TRBV3-2
CASSQVLGRRTEAFF
>TRBD1|TRBJ1-1|TRBV12-5
CASGPRYRQGVTEAFF
>TRBD2|TRBJ2-3|TRBV7-6
CASSFLAGGTDTQYF
>NA|TRBJ2-1|TRBV3-1/TRBV3-2
CASSQVRTPNNEQFF
>TRBD2|TRBJ2-7|TRBV28
CASSPPTSGFSYEQYF
>TRBD1|TRBJ1-6|TRBV7-8
CASSLIGWDRNNDSPLHF
>TRBD2|TRBJ2-1|TRBV29-1
CSVGIASGMGYEQFF
>TRBD2|TRBJ2-7|TRBV7-9
CASSATGGSRGEQYF
>NA|TRBJ2-7|TRBV12-1
CASSAGTSGSVYEQYF
>NA|TRBJ1-6|TRBV11-2
CASSPEVLSSPLHF
>TRBD1|TRBJ2-7|TRBV5-6
CASSLVGTGDYEQYF
>NA|TRBJ2-7|TRBV19
CATEGGAYEQYF
>TRBD1|TRBJ1-1|TRBV12-5
CASGEGQPNTEAFF
>TRBD1|TRBJ1-1|TRBV30
CGQGVGGEAFF
>TRBD1|TRBJ2-2|TRBV6-2/TRBV6-3
CASSVLGTGTPGELFF
>TRBD1|TRBJ2-2|TRBV10-2
CASRAGQAFGELFF
>TRBD1|TRBJ2-7|TRBV7-9
CASSFRQGYYEQYF
>TRBD2|TRBJ2-1|TRBV4-1
CASSRLAGGPGNEQFF
>TRBD1|TRBJ2-7|TRBV6-1
CASSDYGAGGYDEQYF
>NA|TRBJ2-3|TRBV18
CASSPLPRGIPTDTQYF
>NA|TRBJ2-1|TRBV2
CASIGEASQFF
>TRBD1|TRBJ1-2|TRBV28
CASNFGQGVFGYTF
>TRBD1|TRBJ1-2|TRBV15
CATSRDRDGYTF
>TRBD1|TRBJ1-3|TRBV28
CATVGQGGNTIYF
>NA|TRBJ1-2|TRBV30
CAGQTEAGYGYTF
>NA|TRBJ2-7|TRBV30
CAWRVDYSYEQYF
>TRBD2|TRBJ2-3|TRBV7-2
CASSASSGVGTDTQYF
>TRBD1|TRBJ2-7|TRBV5-4
CASSPWDRFYEQYF
>TRBD2|TRBJ2-1|TRBV11-3
CASSLVLAAYNEQFF
>TRBD2|TRBJ2-2|TRBV19
CASSIGGGRTNTGELFF
>NA|TRBJ1-2|TRBV11-2
CASSLDPRVSYGYTF
>NA|TRBJ2-4|TRBV9
CASSAGEAKNIQYF
>TRBD1|TRBJ2-7|TRBV6-2/TRBV6-3
CASSRYEGQGSGEQYF
>TRBD1|TRBJ2-3|TRBV25-1
CASSRGDRDTDTQYF
>TRBD1|TRBJ1-3|TRBV6-5
CASSYSDRAGNTIYF
>NA|TRBJ1-6|TRBV19
CASKRREDSPLHF
>NA|TRBJ1-1|TRBV28
CASSFQGRNTEAFF
>TRBD2|TRBJ2-7|TRBV5-1
CASSSGTNSYEQYF
>TRBD1|TRBJ1-4|TRBV30
CAWSAGTGTTNEKLFF
>NA|TRBJ1-1|TRBV19
CASSIGRVSAEAFF
>NA|TRBJ1-5|TRBV11-2
CASSLEGASNQPQHF
>NA|TRBJ1-1|TRBV28
CASRTGYTEAFF
>NA|TRBJ1-1|TRBV30
CAWTLPQSDTEAFF
>TRBD2|TRBJ2-1|TRBV28
CASSFNSGTSGEQFF
>NA|TRBJ1-3|TRBV14
CASSQDPPPTAGNTIYF
>NA|TRBJ2-3|TRBV5-1
CASSLVVAGSDTQYF
>NA|TRBJ2-7|TRBV20-1
CSASLGYSYEQYF
>TRBD1|TRBJ1-2|TRBV18
CASSPGDSNYGYTF
>NA|TRBJ1-2|TRBV25-1
CASSGAGYGYTF
>TRBD1|TRBJ2-7|TRBV19
CASSMNRGYEQYF
>NA|TRBJ1-2|TRBV28
CASSFAGDYGYTF
>TRBD1|TRBJ1-2|TRBV19
CASSDRGTGYTF
>TRBD1|TRBJ2-7|TRBV7-9
CASSRRTGGSYEQYF